This note documents a single T cell receptor (beta chain) sequence. The antigen remains unidentified. Use of 60 Vbeta and 13 Jbeta primers characterized the PCR. The table came from immunoSEQ multiplex PCR; TCRdb's copy has only in-frame clones and leaves some out. In the table there are under 130,000 clones, almost 80% of which are singletons. The data belong to a study of cytomegalovirus exposure and HLA in healthy donors. Study findings and constraints: In terms of immune exposure information, only CMV serostatus was available.

The sequencing sample was made of PBMCs. This TCR was recovered from a man aged 45-65 years in good health and CMV-seropositive.

The CDR3 protein is CASSIAGGDTGELFF. The CDR3 DNA follows: TGTGCCAGCAGCATAGCGGGAGGTGACACCGGGGAGCTGTTTTTT. The chain recombines TRBV6-5 with TRBJ2-2; 10 bases match TRBD2. The junction had 4 bases not matched to a gene; V was cut back by 6 bases and J by 3 bases. CDR1 and CDR2 (germline): MNHEY, SVGAGI. The CDR3 has 15 amino acids.